Listed below are T cell receptor beta chains from one sample, sequenced in a study of response to subunit inactivated influenza vaccine. TCRdb processed the RT-PCR reads anew with MiXCR; each CDR3 protein has one entry. Here the sample spans about 480,000 distinct CDR3 sequences, 10% to 15% being singletons. The specimen was PBMCs from blood, collected 45 days after vaccination. These receptors all stem from a man aged 50 to 60 who received an inactivated influenza vaccine. CDR3s include the opening cysteine and the closing phenylalanine or tryptophan. A D gene is named only where the DNA matches it firmly. Not all rows give a size; the values are once, few, many and, for expanded clones, a class.

cdr3_length | j_call | clone_size | d_call | v_call | cdr3_nt | cdr3_aa
12 | TRBJ1-2 | many | - | TRBV27 | TGTGCCAGCAGTCCGGGTCCCGACGGCTACACCTTC | CASSPGPDGYTF
15 | TRBJ2-1 | - | TRBD2 | TRBV12-3/TRBV12-4 | TGTGCCAGCAGTCTTAGCGGGACCTTCGGCAATGAGCAGTTCTTC | CASSLSGTFGNEQFF
16 | TRBJ2-1 | - | TRBD2 | TRBV24-1 | TGTGCCACCAGTGACGGTAGCGGGAGGGCCGGGGATGAGCAGTTCTTC | CATSDGSGRAGDEQFF
12 | TRBJ2-7 | many | - | TRBV12-3/TRBV12-4 | TGTGCCAGCAGTTCGTCCACTAGGGACATTTACTTC | CASSSSTRDIYF
14 | TRBJ2-7 | - | - | TRBV7-9 | TGTGCCAGCAGCTCCCGGGCCCTCCGAGACGAGCAGTACTTC | CASSSRALRDEQYF
18 | TRBJ2-5 | few | - | TRBV4-1 | TGCGCCAGCAGCCAAAAAGGACCTCTGGGACAACGCCAAGAGACCCAGTACTTC | CASSQKGPLGQRQETQYF
12 | TRBJ2-1 | few | - | TRBV3-1 | TGTGCCAGCAGCCAAGTGGGTATTGAACAGTTCTTC | CASSQVGIEQFF
18 | TRBJ2-1 | - | TRBD2 | TRBV5-1 | TGCGCCAGCAGCTTGGTCTCGGCGGGGGGGAGGTCCTACAATGAGCAGTTCTTC | CASSLVSAGGRSYNEQFF
13 | TRBJ2-1 | many | - | TRBV7-3 | TGTGCCAGCAGCTTGGGTCATTACAATGAGCAGTTCTTC | CASSLGHYNEQFF
18 | TRBJ2-6 | many | - | TRBV5-1 | TGCGCCAGCAGCTTCCAAGCGGGCGCGACGACTGGGGCCAACGTCCTGACTTTC | CASSFQAGATTGANVLTF
20 | TRBJ2-4 | - | - | TRBV11-2 | TGTGCCAGCAGCTCCTCCGGCGTAGGGATTTTCAAACCGGCCAAAAACATTCAGTACTTC | CASSSSGVGIFKPAKNIQYF
14 | TRBJ2-3 | few | - | TRBV29-1 | TGCAGCGTTGAAAGCGGGCGCTCGAGGGATACGCAGTATTTT | CSVESGRSRDTQYF
16 | TRBJ1-2 | - | TRBD1 | TRBV19 | TGTGCCACCTACGGGTCCCGGGACAGGGCTGGCTATGGCTACACCTTC | CATYGSRDRAGYGYTF
16 | TRBJ2-7 | - | - | TRBV4-1 | TGCGCCAGCAGCCAACCGTTCGGGTATAACTCCTACGAGCAGTACTTC | CASSQPFGYNSYEQYF
16 | TRBJ2-4 | once | - | TRBV20-1 | TGCAGTGCTAGACGCGGGGGCGGGAGTCCCAAAAACACTCAGTACTTC | CSARRGGGSPKNTQYF
16 | TRBJ2-3 | few | - | TRBV7-9 | TGTGCCAGCAGCTTAGCCCTTCAGGGAGCTACAGATACGCAGTATTTT | CASSLALQGATDTQYF
13 | TRBJ2-7 | few | - | TRBV5-5 | TGTGCCAGCAGAGTTCTAGCATCCTACGAGCAGTACTTC | CASRVLASYEQYF
14 | TRBJ2-1 | few | - | TRBV27 | TGTGCCAGCACTATGGGGGGCGTCTACAATGAGCAGTTCTTC | CASTMGGVYNEQFF
14 | TRBJ2-2 | - | TRBD2 | TRBV20-1 | TGCAGTGCTAGTAGCGGGGGGGCCGCCGGGGAGCTGTTTTTT | CSASSGGAAGELFF
9 | TRBJ2-1 | - | - | TRBV10-3 | TGTGCCATCTACGGTGAGCAGTTCTTC | CAIYGEQFF
16 | TRBJ2-7 | few | TRBD2 | TRBV7-8 | TGTGCCAGCAGCTTCCGGACTAGCGGGGGGACCTACGAGCAGTACTTC | CASSFRTSGGTYEQYF
14 | TRBJ2-5 | few | - | TRBV9 | TGTGCCAGCAGCCCACGACAGAAGTCGGGGACCCAGTACTTC | CASSPRQKSGTQYF
16 | TRBJ2-7 | - | - | TRBV30 | TGTGCCTGGAGTGTTGGGACAAGGCTACACTCCTACGAGCAGTACTTC | CAWSVGTRLHSYEQYF
15 | TRBJ2-5 | - | - | TRBV11-2 | TGTGCCAGCAGCTTAATTTGGGGGGACCAAGAGACCCAGTACTTC | CASSLIWGDQETQYF
13 | TRBJ2-3 | few | - | TRBV2 | TGTGCCATCAACGAACAGTTCACAGATACGCAGTATTTT | CAINEQFTDTQYF
13 | TRBJ1-2 | few | - | TRBV12-3/TRBV12-4 | TGTGCCAGCAGTCCTCTGAGGAGCTATGGCTACACCTTC | CASSPLRSYGYTF
15 | TRBJ2-2 | few | TRBD1 | TRBV7-9 | TGTGCCAGCAGCCCCCCGGGACAGGTGGCCGGGGAGCTGTTTTTT | CASSPPGQVAGELFF
18 | TRBJ2-6 | few | - | TRBV11-2 | TGTGCCAGCAGCACATACACAGGGCCCAGCTCTGGGGCCAACGTCCTGACTTTC | CASSTYTGPSSGANVLTF
14 | TRBJ2-5 | - | TRBD1 | TRBV12-3/TRBV12-4 | TGTGCCAGCAGCAACACAGGGGGCCAAGAGACCCAGTACTTC | CASSNTGGQETQYF
15 | TRBJ2-3 | - | TRBD1 | TRBV7-3 | TGTGCCAGCAGCATGGGACAGGGCCACACAGATACGCAGTATTTT | CASSMGQGHTDTQYF
14 | TRBJ1-5 | many | - | TRBV12-3/TRBV12-4 | TGTGCCAGCAGTTTAGTAGGTTGGGATCAGCCCCAGCATTTT | CASSLVGWDQPQHF
16 | TRBJ2-3 | few | TRBD2 | TRBV5-1 | TGCGCCAGCAGCTTGGATCCTAGCGGGGCCGCAGATACGCAGTATTTT | CASSLDPSGAADTQYF
10 | TRBJ2-1 | - | - | TRBV2 | TGTGCCAGCTGGCGGGACCGGCAGTTCTTC | CASWRDRQFF
15 | TRBJ1-2 | - | TRBD1 | TRBV5-5 | TGTGCCAGCAGCTTGGTGGCCACAGGGGGACAAGGCTACACCTTC | CASSLVATGGQGYTF
15 | TRBJ1-3 | - | - | TRBV20-1 | TGCAGTGCCCCGCGCAACACAGCAGCTGGAAACACCATATATTTT | CSAPRNTAAGNTIYF
17 | TRBJ2-7 | few | TRBD2 | TRBV5-1 | TGCGCCAGCAGCTTTACTAGCGGGGACGCGAGCTCCTACGAGCAGTACTTC | CASSFTSGDASSYEQYF
13 | TRBJ2-7 | few | TRBD1 | TRBV20-1 | TGCAGTGCTATAAGGACAGGGACCTACGAGCAGTACTTC | CSAIRTGTYEQYF
15 | TRBJ2-7 | few | - | TRBV20-1 | TGCAGTGCTAGAGAAGGGGCAGTTCCTTCCTACGAGCAGTACTTC | CSAREGAVPSYEQYF
13 | TRBJ1-6 | - | - | TRBV7-9 | TGTGCCAGCAGCGGCTCCGGGGATGCTCCCCTCCACTTT | CASSGSGDAPLHF
14 | TRBJ2-3 | few | - | TRBV10-3 | TGTGCCATCAGTGAAAGTACGCCCACAGATACGCAGTATTTT | CAISESTPTDTQYF
12 | TRBJ2-5 | few | - | TRBV12-3/TRBV12-4 | TGTGCCAGCAGTTTAGAAGGTTACACCCAGTACTTC | CASSLEGYTQYF